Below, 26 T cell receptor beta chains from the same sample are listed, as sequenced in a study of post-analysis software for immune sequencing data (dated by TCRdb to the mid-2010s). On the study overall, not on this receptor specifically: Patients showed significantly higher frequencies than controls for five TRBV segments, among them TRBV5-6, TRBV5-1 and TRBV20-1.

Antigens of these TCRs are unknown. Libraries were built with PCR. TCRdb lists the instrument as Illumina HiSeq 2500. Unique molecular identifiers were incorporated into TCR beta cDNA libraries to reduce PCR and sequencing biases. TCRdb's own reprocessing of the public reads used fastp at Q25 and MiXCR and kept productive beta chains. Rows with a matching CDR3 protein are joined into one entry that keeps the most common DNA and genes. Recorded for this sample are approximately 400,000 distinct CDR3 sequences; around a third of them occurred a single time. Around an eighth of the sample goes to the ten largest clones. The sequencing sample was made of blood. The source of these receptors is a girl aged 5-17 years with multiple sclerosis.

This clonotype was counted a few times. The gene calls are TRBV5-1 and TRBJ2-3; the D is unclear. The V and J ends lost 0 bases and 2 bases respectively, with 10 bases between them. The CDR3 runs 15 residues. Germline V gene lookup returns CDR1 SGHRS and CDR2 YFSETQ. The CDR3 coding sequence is TGCGCCAGCAGCTTGGGTCTTCAGTTCACAGATACGCAGTATTTT. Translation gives CASSLGLQFTDTQYF.

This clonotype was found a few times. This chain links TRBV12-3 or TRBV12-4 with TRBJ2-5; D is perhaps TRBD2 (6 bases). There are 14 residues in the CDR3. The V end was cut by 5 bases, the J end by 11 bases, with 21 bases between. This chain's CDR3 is CASSPDDGFREQYF. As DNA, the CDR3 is TGTGCCAGCAGTCCCGACGACGGATTCCGGGAGCAGTACTTC.

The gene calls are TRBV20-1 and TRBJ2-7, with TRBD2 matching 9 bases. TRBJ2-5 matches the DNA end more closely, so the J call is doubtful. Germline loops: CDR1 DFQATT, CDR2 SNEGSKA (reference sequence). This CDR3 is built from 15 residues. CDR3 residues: CSATLLAGLSETQYF. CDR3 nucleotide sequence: TGCAGTGCCACGTTGCTAGCGGGATTGTCGGAGACCCAGTACTTC.

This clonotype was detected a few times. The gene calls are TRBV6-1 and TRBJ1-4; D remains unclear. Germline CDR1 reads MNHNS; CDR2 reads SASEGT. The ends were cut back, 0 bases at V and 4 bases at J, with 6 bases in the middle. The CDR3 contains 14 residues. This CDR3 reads CASSEARLNEKLFF. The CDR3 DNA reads TGTGCCAGCAGTGAAGCGCGGCTTAATGAAAAACTGTTTTTT.

CDR3 sequence (DNA): TGTGCCACCCGGGGGGGGACAGGGAAAGTCAATGAGCAGTTCTTC. Encoded protein: CATRGGTGKVNEQFF. The genes are TRBV12-3 or TRBV12-4 and TRBJ2-1, with a weak D call TRBD1 (9 bases). This CDR3 spans 15 amino acids. Trimming cost V 10 bases and J 6 bases, with 22 bases left between them.

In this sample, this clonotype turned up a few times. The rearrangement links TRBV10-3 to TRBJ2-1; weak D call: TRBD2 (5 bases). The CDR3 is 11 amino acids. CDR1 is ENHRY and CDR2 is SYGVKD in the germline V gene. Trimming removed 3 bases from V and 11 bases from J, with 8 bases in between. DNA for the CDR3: TGTGCCATCAGTGACCAGACTAAGCAGTTCTTC. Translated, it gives CAISDQTKQFF.

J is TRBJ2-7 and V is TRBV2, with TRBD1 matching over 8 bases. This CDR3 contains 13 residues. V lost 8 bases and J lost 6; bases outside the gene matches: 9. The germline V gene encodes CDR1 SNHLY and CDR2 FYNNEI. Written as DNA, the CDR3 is TGTGCCAGCCGGGACAGGACCCACTCCGAGCAGTACTTC. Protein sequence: CASRDRTHSEQYF.

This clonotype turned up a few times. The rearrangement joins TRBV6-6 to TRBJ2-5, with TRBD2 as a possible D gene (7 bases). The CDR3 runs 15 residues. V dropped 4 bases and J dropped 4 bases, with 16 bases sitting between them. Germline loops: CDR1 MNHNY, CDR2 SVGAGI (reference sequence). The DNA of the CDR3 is TGTGCCAGCAGTTTCCCTCGGGGGGCCGGAGAGACCCAGTACTTC. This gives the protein CASSFPRGAGETQYF.

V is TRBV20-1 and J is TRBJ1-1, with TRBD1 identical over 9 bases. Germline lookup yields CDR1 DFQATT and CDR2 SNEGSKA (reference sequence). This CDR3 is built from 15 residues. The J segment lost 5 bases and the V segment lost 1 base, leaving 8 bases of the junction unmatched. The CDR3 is CSARASQGANTEAFF. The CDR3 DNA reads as TGCAGTGCTAGAGCTTCACAGGGGGCGAATACTGAAGCTTTCTTT.

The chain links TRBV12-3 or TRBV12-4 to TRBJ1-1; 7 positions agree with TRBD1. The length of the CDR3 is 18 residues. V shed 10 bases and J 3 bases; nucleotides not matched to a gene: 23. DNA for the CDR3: TGTGCCACCCTATACGGGACAGCGTCCATTGTCATGGACACTGAAGCTTTCTTT. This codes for CATLYGTASIVMDTEAFF.

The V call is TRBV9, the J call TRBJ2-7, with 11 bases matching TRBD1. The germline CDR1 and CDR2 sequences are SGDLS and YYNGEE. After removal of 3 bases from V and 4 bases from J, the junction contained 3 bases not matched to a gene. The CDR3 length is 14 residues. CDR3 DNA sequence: TGTGCCAGCAGCGCGGGACAGGGGGTATACGAGCAGTACTTC. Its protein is CASSAGQGVYEQYF.

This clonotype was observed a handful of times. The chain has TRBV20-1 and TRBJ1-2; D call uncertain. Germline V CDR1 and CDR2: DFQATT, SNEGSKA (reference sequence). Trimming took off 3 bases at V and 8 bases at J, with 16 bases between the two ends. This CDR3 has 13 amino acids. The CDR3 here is CSASQPLGKGYTF. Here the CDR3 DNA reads TGCAGTGCTAGTCAGCCCCTGGGGAAGGGCTACACCTTC.

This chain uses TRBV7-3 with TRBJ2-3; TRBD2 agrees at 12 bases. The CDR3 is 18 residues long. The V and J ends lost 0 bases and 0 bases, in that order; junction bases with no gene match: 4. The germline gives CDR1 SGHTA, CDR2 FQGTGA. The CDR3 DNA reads TGTGCCAGCAGCTTAACAAGCGGACTAGCGGGGAGCACAGATACGCAGTATTTT. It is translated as CASSLTSGLAGSTDTQYF.

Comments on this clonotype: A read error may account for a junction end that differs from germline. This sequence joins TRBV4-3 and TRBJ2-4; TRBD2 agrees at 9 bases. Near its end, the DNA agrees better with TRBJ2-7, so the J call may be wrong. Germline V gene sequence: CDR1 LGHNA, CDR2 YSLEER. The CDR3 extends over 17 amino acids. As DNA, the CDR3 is TGCGCCAACAGCCAAGATTTTGAGCGGGGGGCCTACTACGAGCAGTACTTC. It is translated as CANSQDFERGAYYEQYF.

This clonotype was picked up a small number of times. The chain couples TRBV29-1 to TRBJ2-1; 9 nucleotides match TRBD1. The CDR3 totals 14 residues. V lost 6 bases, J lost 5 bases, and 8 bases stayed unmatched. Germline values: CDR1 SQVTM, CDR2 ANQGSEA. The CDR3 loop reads CSVPTGGLDNEQFF. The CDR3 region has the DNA TGCAGCGTCCCAACAGGGGGCCTTGACAATGAGCAGTTCTTC.

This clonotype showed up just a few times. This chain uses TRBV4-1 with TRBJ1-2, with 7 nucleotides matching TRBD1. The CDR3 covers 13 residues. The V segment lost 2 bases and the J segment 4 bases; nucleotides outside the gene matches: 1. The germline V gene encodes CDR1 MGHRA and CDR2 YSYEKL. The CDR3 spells CASSQRQGYGYTF. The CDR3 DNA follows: TGCGCCAGCAGCCAAAGACAGGGCTATGGCTACACCTTC.

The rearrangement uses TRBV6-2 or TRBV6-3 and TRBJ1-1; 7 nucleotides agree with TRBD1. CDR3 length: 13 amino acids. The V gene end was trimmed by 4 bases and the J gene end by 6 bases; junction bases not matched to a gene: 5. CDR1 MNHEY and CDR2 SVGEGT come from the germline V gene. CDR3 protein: CASSLQGIAEAFF. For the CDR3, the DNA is TGTGCCAGCAGTTTACAGGGGATCGCTGAAGCTTTCTTT.

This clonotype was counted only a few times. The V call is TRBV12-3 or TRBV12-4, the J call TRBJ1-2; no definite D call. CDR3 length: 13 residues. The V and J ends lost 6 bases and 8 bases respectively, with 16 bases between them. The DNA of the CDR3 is TGTGCCAGCAGCTCGAGGTTCCAGCACGGCTACACCTTC. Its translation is CASSSRFQHGYTF.

The CDR3 sequence: CASSLGAGLNQPQHF. The CDR3 DNA sequence: TGTGCCAGCAGCTTAGGGGCAGGGTTAAATCAGCCCCAGCATTTT. J is TRBJ1-5 and V is TRBV7-2; weak D call: TRBD1 (5 bases). The V gene lost 1 base and the J gene lost 4 bases, with 11 bases spanning the gap. In germline, CDR1 is SGHTA, CDR2 FQGNSA. The CDR3 covers 15 residues.

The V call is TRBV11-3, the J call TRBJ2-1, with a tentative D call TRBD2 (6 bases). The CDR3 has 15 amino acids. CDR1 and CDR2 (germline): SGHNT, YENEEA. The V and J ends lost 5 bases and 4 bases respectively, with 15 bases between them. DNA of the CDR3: TGTGCCAGCAGCCTCCGGGACTCCATTTACAATGAGCAGTTCTTC. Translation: CASSLRDSIYNEQFF. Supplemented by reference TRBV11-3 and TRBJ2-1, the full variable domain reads EAGVVQSPRYKIIEKKQPVAFWCNPISGHNTLYWYLQNLGQGPELLIRYENEEAVDDSQLPKDRFSAERLKGVDSTLKIQPAELGDSAVYLCASSLRDSIYNEQFFGPGTRLTVL.

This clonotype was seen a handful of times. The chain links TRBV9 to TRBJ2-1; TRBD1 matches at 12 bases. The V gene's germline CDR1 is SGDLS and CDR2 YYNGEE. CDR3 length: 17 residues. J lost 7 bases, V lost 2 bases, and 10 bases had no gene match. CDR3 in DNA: TGTGCCAGCAGCGTCGGCCCCGGGACAGGGGGCATGAATGAGCAGTTCTTC. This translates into CASSVGPGTGGMNEQFF. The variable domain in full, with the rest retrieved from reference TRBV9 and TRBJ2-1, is DSGVTQTPKHLITATGQRVTLRCSPRSGDLSVYWYQQSLDQGLQFLIQYYNGEERAKGNILERFSAQQFPDLHSELNLSSLELGDSALYFCASSVGPGTGGMNEQFFGPGTRLTVL.

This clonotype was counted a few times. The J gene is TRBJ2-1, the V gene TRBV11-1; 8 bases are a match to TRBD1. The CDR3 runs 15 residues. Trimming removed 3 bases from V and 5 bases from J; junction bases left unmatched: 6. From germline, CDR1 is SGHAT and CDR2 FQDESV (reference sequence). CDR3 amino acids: CASSLDREAHNEQFF. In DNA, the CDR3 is TGTGCCAGCAGCTTGGACAGGGAGGCCCACAATGAGCAGTTCTTC.

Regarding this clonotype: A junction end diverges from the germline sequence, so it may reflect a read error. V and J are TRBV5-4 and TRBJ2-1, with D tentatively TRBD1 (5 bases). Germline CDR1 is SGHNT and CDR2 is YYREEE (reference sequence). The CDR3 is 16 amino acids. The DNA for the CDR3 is TGTGCCGGCAGCCTCGCCCTCCGACAGTCAGACAATGAGCAGTTCTTC. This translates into CAGSLALRQSDNEQFF.

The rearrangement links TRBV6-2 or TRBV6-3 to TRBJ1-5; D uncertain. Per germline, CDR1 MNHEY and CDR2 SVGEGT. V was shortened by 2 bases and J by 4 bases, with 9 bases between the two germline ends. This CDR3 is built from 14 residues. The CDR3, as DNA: TGTGCCAGCAGTTACCTCATTGGGAATCAGCCCCAGCATTTT. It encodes CASSYLIGNQPQHF.

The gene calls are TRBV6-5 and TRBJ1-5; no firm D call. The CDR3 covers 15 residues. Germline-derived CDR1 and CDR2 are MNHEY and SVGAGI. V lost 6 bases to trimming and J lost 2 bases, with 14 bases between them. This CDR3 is CASREWAGGNQPQHF. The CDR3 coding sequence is TGTGCCAGCAGGGAGTGGGCCGGGGGCAATCAGCCCCAGCATTTT.

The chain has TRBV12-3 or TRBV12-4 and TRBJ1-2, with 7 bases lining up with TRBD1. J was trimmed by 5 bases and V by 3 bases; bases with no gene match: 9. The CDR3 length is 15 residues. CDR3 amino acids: CASSFKRQGWYGYTF. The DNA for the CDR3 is TGTGCCAGCAGTTTCAAAAGACAGGGATGGTATGGCTACACCTTC.